This T cell receptor (beta chain) appears in the sequencing data of a study of blood T cell repertoires in COVID-19. Overall study context: Sites in the United States, Italy and Spain provided acute and convalescent COVID-19 samples. PBMCs, B-cell-depleted T cells, or T cells were the source of the cDNA or gDNA that made up the material.

Original handling: Reference gene primers were amplified, and this amplification served to estimate nucleated cell counts. Generated by immunoSEQ multiplex PCR, the TCRdb table keeps only in-frame clones and is missing some. From that table come the V and J calls and clone size; the DNA was used to work out D and trimming. The sample consists of about 53,000 clones, 85% to 95% of them appearing once. The CDR3 length is 15 residues. V lost 5 bases, J lost 5 bases, and 11 bases stayed unmatched. Germline V lookup: CDR1 KGHSH, CDR2 LQKENI. The chain carries TRBV18 and TRBJ2-7, with 8 bases lining up with TRBD2. Sequencing used peripheral blood. The receptor was derived from a human donor in a cohort sampled during active COVID-19. CDR3 DNA: TGTGCCAGCTCAATTTTCGGGGGGGCGGCGAACGAGCAGTACTTC. This gives the protein CASSIFGGAANEQYF.